These 30 T cell receptor beta chains share one sample of origin, sequenced in a study of blood T cells in healthy people across ages. Next came a second PCR, run for roughly 6 to 11 cycles, which used a sample-barcoded 5' primer along with a J-beta primer mix. Each CDR3 protein is one row after TCRdb ran MiXCR on the 5' RACE reads. The sample yields 1.5 million to 2 million distinct CDR3 sequences, approximately 28% seen once. The sample was blood. Source of these receptors: a woman aged 25-40 years in good health.

Only a few counts were recorded for this clonotype. V usage is TRBV21-1 and J usage is TRBJ2-7; no check of the table's D call, TRBD1, against the DNA was made. TRBV21-1 has pseudogene status. CDR3 length: 17 amino acids. The CDR3: CASSKDRLGRGNYEQYF. The CDR3 bases are TGTGCCAGCAGCAAAGACCGGCTGGGCAGGGGGAACTACGAGCAGTACTTC.

This clonotype was found a few times. V gene TRBV2 combines with J gene TRBJ2-1, with D perhaps TRBD2 (7 bases). Germline V lookup: CDR1 SNHLY, CDR2 FYNNEI. The CDR3 runs to 13 residues. V dropped 8 bases and J dropped 2 bases, with 10 bases sitting between them. The DNA for the CDR3 is TGTGCCAGCGGGGGGGACACCTACAATGAGCAGTTCTTC. As protein: CASGGDTYNEQFF.

In this sample, this clonotype turned up many times. The genes are TRBV10-3 and TRBJ2-7; no clear D. CDR1 is ENHRY, CDR2 SYGVKD, per germline. V lost 4 bases and J lost 3, with 13 bases in between. The CDR3 is 14 amino acids. As DNA, the CDR3 is TGTGCCATCAGTGCTCCCCAGCCGATCTACGAGCAGTACTTC. The encoded protein is CAISAPQPIYEQYF.

As to this clonotype: This may be a read error, as it is one base from a much larger clone. This rearrangement joins TRBV9 to TRBJ1-2; TRBD1 matches at 7 bases. The CDR3 length is 15 residues. Trimming removed 0 bases from V and 0 bases from J; junction bases left unmatched: 2. From germline, CDR1 is SGDLS and CDR2 YYNGEE. CDR3 nucleotides: TGTGCCAGCAGCGTAGGTGGGACAGCTAACTATGGCTACACCTTC. The encoded protein is CASSVGGTANYGYTF.

This clonotype was counted ten times or more. The chain recombines TRBV7-6 with TRBJ2-5; 8 nucleotides match TRBD2. CDR3 length equals 14 residues. V was clipped by 5 bases and J by 5 bases; unmatched bases: 7. CDR1 and CDR2 (germline): SGHVS, FNYEAQ. CDR3 in amino acids: CASSPGGGPETQYF. CDR3 in DNA: TGTGCCAGCAGCCCCGGGGGGGGACCGGAGACCCAGTACTTC.

The rearrangement uses TRBV5-1 and TRBJ2-2, with D possibly being TRBD2 (6 bases). CDR1 is SGHRS and CDR2 is YFSETQ in the germline V gene. V dropped 5 bases and J dropped 4 bases, with 18 bases sitting between them. The CDR3 has 16 amino acids. CDR3 loop: CASSSAPTSTTGELFF. CDR3 in DNA: TGCGCCAGCAGTTCTGCCCCGACTAGTACCACCGGGGAGCTGTTTTTT.

V and J are TRBV19 and TRBJ2-1; D perhaps matches TRBD2 (5 bases). This CDR3 comprises 16 residues. Trimming removed 3 bases at V and 0 bases at J, with 12 bases between. Germline V gives CDR1 LNHDA, CDR2 SQIVND (reference sequence). The chain's CDR3 is CASSITVGSSYNEQFF. CDR3 DNA sequence: TGTGCCAGTAGTATTACGGTTGGGAGCTCCTACAATGAGCAGTTCTTC.

In this sample, this clonotype turned up a few times. The chain recombines TRBV5-1 with TRBJ1-2; D unresolved. Germline loops: CDR1 SGHRS, CDR2 YFSETQ. This CDR3 region has 14 residues. With 0 bases removed from V and 8 bases from J, the gap between germline ends came to 14 bases. CDR3 DNA sequence: TGCGCCAGCAGCTTGGCGTCAGGCGATTCCGGCTACACCTTC. Translated, it gives CASSLASGDSGYTF.

This clonotype was seen a few times. V gene TRBV6-2 or TRBV6-3 combines with J gene TRBJ2-1; D is perhaps TRBD1 (6 bases). V was cut by 4 bases and J by 9 bases, with 13 bases left in between. The V gene's germline CDR1 is MNHEY and CDR2 SVGEGT. This CDR3 is 13 amino acids long. The DNA for the CDR3 is TGTGCCAGCAGTTGGGCCTCAGGGGTTGAGCAGTTCTTC. Residues: CASSWASGVEQFF.

This clonotype was detected ten times or more. A junction end diverges from the germline sequence, so it may reflect a read error. This rearrangement joins TRBV5-1 to TRBJ1-2; perhaps TRBD1 as D (5 bases). The length of the CDR3 is 14 residues. Germline V gives CDR1 SGHRS, CDR2 YFSETQ. CDR3 sequence reads: CASSQAQGTYGYTF. CDR3 coding DNA: TGTGCCAGCAGCCAAGCGCAGGGTACCTATGGCTACACCTTC.

This clonotype was observed a handful of times. The chain is built from TRBV9 and TRBJ2-4; unclear D gene. The germline gives CDR1 SGDLS, CDR2 YYNGEE. CDR3 length: 12 residues. V dropped 3 bases and J dropped 13 bases, with 14 bases sitting between them. CDR3: CASSAANSAQYF. DNA for the CDR3: TGTGCCAGCAGCGCGGCGAACAGTGCCCAGTACTTC.

This clonotype was detected only a few times. The rearrangement links TRBV12-3 or TRBV12-4 to TRBJ1-1; D gene unclear. V was shortened by 3 bases and J by 4 bases, with 9 bases between the two germline ends. The CDR3 sequence is 13 residues long. The CDR3 loop reads CASSLLLVTEAFF. In DNA, the CDR3 is TGTGCCAGCAGTTTGTTACTGGTCACTGAAGCTTTCTTT.

About this clonotype: Germline and junction disagree at one end, which may indicate a read error. The V and J genes are TRBV24-1 and TRBJ1-5; the D is unclear. The germline V gene has CDR1 KGHDR and CDR2 SFDVKD. The CDR3 loop spans 14 amino acids. The DNA of the CDR3 is TGTGCCACTAGTGATTTAAATAGCAATCAGCCCCAGCATTTT. Encoded protein: CATSDLNSNQPQHF.

The chain combines TRBV12-3 or TRBV12-4 with TRBJ2-4, with D perhaps matching TRBD1 (6 bases). This CDR3 has 15 residues. Trimming took 5 bases from V and 1 from J, leaving 12 bases between them. This CDR3 reads CASSVGGSAKNIQYF. For the CDR3, the DNA is TGTGCCAGCAGTGTAGGGGGTTCGGCCAAAAACATTCAGTACTTC.

Only a few counts were recorded for this clonotype. The V gene is TRBV7-2, the J gene TRBJ2-1; 7 nucleotides agree with TRBD1. This CDR3 contains 16 residues. Per germline, CDR1 SGHTA and CDR2 FQGNSA. The V and J ends lost 5 bases and 0 bases, in that order; junction bases with no gene match: 7. The DNA of the CDR3 is TGTGCCAGCAGCCCCCCCACAGGGGACTCCTACAATGAGCAGTTCTTC. This gives the protein CASSPPTGDSYNEQFF.

The chain couples TRBV7-2 to TRBJ1-4, with no clear D. This CDR3 contains 16 residues. Trimming pared 5 bases from V and 0 bases from J, leaving 13 bases between. Germline V lookup: CDR1 SGHTA, CDR2 FQGNSA. CDR3: CASSDGLIATNEKLFF. In DNA form, the CDR3 reads TGTGCCAGCAGCGACGGCTTAATTGCAACTAATGAAAAACTGTTTTTT.

The V gene is TRBV6-6, the J gene TRBJ1-2, with D perhaps matching TRBD1 (6 bases). This CDR3 spans 16 amino acids. CDR1 is MNHNY and CDR2 is SVGAGI in the germline V gene (reference sequence). V lost 3 bases to trimming and J lost 2 bases, with 16 bases between them. DNA of the CDR3: TGTGCCAGCAGTTATAGGGGGAATTCGGCGAACTATGGCTACACCTTC. Translating it yields CASSYRGNSANYGYTF.

The gene calls are TRBV5-1 and TRBJ2-2; D not certain. The CDR3 consists of 14 residues. The germline V gene encodes CDR1 SGHRS and CDR2 YFSETQ. V lost 0 bases to trimming and J lost 4 bases, with 7 bases between them. DNA for the CDR3: TGCGCCAGCAGCTTGGGCCAAGTCACCGGGGAGCTGTTTTTT. It is translated as CASSLGQVTGELFF. Full variable domain (outside the CDR3, taken from reference TRBV5-1 and TRBJ2-2): KAGVTQTPRYLIKTRGQQVTLSCSPISGHRSVSWYQQTPGQGLQFLFEYFSETQRNKGNFPGRFSGRQFSNSRSEMNVSTLELGDSALYLCASSLGQVTGELFFGEGSRLTVL.

This clonotype was counted between two and nine times. V and J are TRBV12-3 or TRBV12-4 and TRBJ2-3, with TRBD2 as a possible D gene (6 bases). The CDR3 extends over 18 amino acids. The V and J ends lost 5 bases and 0 bases respectively, with 21 bases between them. The CDR3 nucleotides read TGTGCCAGCAGTCTAGGAGGTATCGGGGGATCTAGCACAGATACGCAGTATTTT. Protein sequence: CASSLGGIGGSSTDTQYF.

This clonotype was seen repeatedly, ten times or more. The chain uses TRBV7-6 and TRBJ2-7, with 8 positions matching TRBD2. Germline lookup yields CDR1 SGHVS and CDR2 FNYEAQ. V trimming: 1 base; J trimming: 4 bases; junction bases outside the gene matches: 6. The CDR3 has 15 residues. In DNA, the CDR3 is TGTGCCAGCAGCTTAGAGAGCGGGAGTTGGTACGAGCAGTACTTC. This translates into CASSLESGSWYEQYF.

This clonotype was observed a few times. The V call is TRBV7-2, the J call TRBJ2-1, with D perhaps TRBD2 (6 bases). The CDR3 contains 13 residues. V dropped 5 bases and J dropped 9 bases, with 14 bases sitting between them. Germline V gene lookup returns CDR1 SGHTA and CDR2 FQGNSA. This CDR3 is CASSPSEGGEQFF. CDR3 coding DNA: TGTGCCAGCAGCCCCTCTGAGGGAGGTGAGCAGTTCTTC.

This clonotype appeared a few times. The V and J genes are TRBV24-1 and TRBJ1-2; 9 bases are shared with TRBD1. Unmatched junction bases numbered 6, after V lost 3 bases and J lost 5 bases. This CDR3 spans 15 amino acids. Germline V gene sequence: CDR1 KGHDR, CDR2 SFDVKD. Here the CDR3 DNA reads TGTGCCACCAGTGATCATCAGGGGACAGGGTATGGCTACACCTTC. It specifies CATSDHQGTGYGYTF.

This clonotype was observed a handful of times. V and J are TRBV6-2 or TRBV6-3 and TRBJ1-2; D gene ambiguous. Trimming stripped 2 bases from V and 4 bases from J, with 11 bases between. The CDR3 has 14 amino acids. The germline V gene has CDR1 MNHEY and CDR2 SVGEGT. CDR3 sequence reads: CASSYPARSYGYTF. The CDR3 DNA sequence: TGTGCCAGCAGTTACCCCGCGCGCAGCTATGGCTACACCTTC.

This clonotype showed up just a few times. In DNA, the CDR3 is TGTGCCAGCAGTCAACTGCGGGGGGCCCTCTTAAATGAGCAGTTCTTC. This encodes CASSQLRGALLNEQFF. The chain links TRBV6-6 to TRBJ2-1; 8 bases are shared with TRBD2. Germline CDR1 is MNHNY and CDR2 is SVGAGI (reference sequence). V was clipped by 5 bases and J by 7 bases; unmatched bases: 13. This CDR3 has 16 residues.

About this clonotype: A read error is possible here, since a much larger clone lies one base away. The rearrangement links TRBV6-1 to TRBJ2-5; D possibly uses TRBD1 or TRBD2 (5 bases each). The tail of the sequence fits TRBJ2-1 better, so the J call may be wrong. In germline, CDR1 is MNHNS, CDR2 SASEGT. This CDR3 spans 15 amino acids. The CDR3 spells CASSGSGRSQETQFF. The DNA of the CDR3 is TGTGCCAGCAGTGGATCGGGACGTAGCCAAGAGACCCAGTTCTTC.

The rearrangement uses TRBV12-3 or TRBV12-4 and TRBJ2-3, with a tentative D call TRBD2 (6 bases). The CDR3 runs 14 residues. V was shortened by 7 bases and J by 10 bases, with 21 bases between the two germline ends. The CDR3 sequence is CASNSGGARDAQYF. The CDR3 region has the DNA TGTGCCAGCAATTCTGGCGGGGCCCGGGATGCGCAGTATTTT.

This clonotype was seen ten or more times. The chain has TRBV5-1 and TRBJ2-1; the D gene could be TRBD1 or TRBD2 (5 bases each). Trimming took 5 bases from V and 14 from J, leaving 17 bases between them. This CDR3 is built from 12 residues. CDR1 is SGHRS and CDR2 is YFSETQ in the germline V gene. CDR3 region: CASSDRLGEKFF. CDR3 nucleotides: TGCGCCAGCAGTGACCGGTTGGGGGAAAAGTTCTTC.

The rearrangement links TRBV11-2 to TRBJ2-1; 7 bases are a match to TRBD1. The CDR3 length is 15 residues. The ends lost 5 bases at V and 4 bases at J; junction bases unmatched: 8. CDR1 is SGHAT, CDR2 FQNNGV, per germline. CDR3 coding DNA: TGTGCCAGCAGCGATCGACAGGGAAGGTACAATGAGCAGTTCTTC. The encoded protein is CASSDRQGRYNEQFF.

A few counts support this clonotype. The genes are TRBV7-2 and TRBJ2-2; no clear D. The germline V gene has CDR1 SGHTA and CDR2 FQGNSA. The V gene lost 5 bases and the J gene lost 9 bases, with 16 bases spanning the gap. CDR3 length: 14 residues. The CDR3 nucleotides read TGTGCCAGCAGCCCGCGGACGGGTACCAGGGAGCTGTTTTTT. It encodes CASSPRTGTRELFF.

This clonotype was seen a few times. V and J are TRBV24-1 and TRBJ2-1; D may be TRBD2 (6 bases). Germline V gene data show CDR1 as KGHDR and CDR2 as SFDVKD. V lost 3 bases and J lost 8, with 19 bases in between. This CDR3 is 16 amino acids long. CDR3 nucleotides: TGTGCCACCAGTGATGCCCGGGAGACCCGAAACTATGAGCAGTTCTTC. Translation gives CATSDARETRNYEQFF.